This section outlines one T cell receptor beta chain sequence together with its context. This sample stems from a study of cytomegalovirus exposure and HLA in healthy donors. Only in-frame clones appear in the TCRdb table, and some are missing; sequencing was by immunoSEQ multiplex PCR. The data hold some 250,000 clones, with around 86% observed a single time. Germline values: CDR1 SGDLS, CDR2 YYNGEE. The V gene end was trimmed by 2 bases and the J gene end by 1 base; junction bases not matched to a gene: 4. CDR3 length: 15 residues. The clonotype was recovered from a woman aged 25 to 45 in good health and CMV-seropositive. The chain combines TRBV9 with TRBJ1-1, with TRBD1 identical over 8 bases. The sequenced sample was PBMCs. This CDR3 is CASSVSGGGNTEAFF. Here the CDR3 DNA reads TGTGCCAGCAGCGTCTCAGGGGGCGGGAACACTGAAGCTTTCTTT.